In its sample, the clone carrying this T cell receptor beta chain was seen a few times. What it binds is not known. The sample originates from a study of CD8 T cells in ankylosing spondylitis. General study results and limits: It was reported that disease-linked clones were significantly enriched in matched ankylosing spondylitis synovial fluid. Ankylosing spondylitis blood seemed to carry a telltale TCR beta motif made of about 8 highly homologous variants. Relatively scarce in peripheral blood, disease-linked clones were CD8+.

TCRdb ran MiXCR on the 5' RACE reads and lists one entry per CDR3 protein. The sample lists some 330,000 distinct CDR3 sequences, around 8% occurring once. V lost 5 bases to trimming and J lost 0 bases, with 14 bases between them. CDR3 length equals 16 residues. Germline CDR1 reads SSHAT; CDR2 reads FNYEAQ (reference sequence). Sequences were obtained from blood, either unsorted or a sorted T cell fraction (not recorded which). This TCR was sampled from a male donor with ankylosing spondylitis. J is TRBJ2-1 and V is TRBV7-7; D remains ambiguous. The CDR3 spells CASSRRAGSSYNEQFF. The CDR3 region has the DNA TGTGCCAGCAGCCGAAGGGCAGGAAGCTCCTACAATGAGCAGTTCTTC.